The clone carrying this TCR beta chain has a count of ten or more. V gave up 4 bases and J gave up 5 bases, with 17 bases separating them. Germline CDR1 is SGHTA and CDR2 is FQGNSA. This CDR3 contains 15 residues. This specimen belongs to a study of blood T cells in healthy people across ages. A second PCR, run for about 7 to 11 cycles, used a sample-barcoded 5' primer plus a J-beta primer mix. TCRdb reprocessed the 5' RACE reads with MiXCR, giving one entry per CDR3 protein. The data show hundreds of thousands of distinct CDR3 sequences, 29% seen once. Sequencing used blood. The clonotype comes from a woman aged 80 or over in good health. The rearrangement joins TRBV7-2 to TRBJ2-5, with a possible D match to TRBD2 (6 bases). CDR3 sequence reads: CASSSRSGQVETQYF. CDR3 sequence (DNA): TGTGCCAGCAGCTCCCGTAGCGGCCAAGTGGAGACCCAGTACTTC. Based on the CDR3 plus reference TRBV7-2 and TRBJ2-5, the full variable domain is GAGVSQSPSNKVTEKGKDVELRCDPISGHTALYWYRQSLGQGLEFLIYFQGNSAPDKSGLPSDRFSAERTGGSVSTLTIQRTQQEDSAVYLCASSSRSGQVETQYFGPGTRLLVL.